This TCR beta chain was identified in a study of blood T cell repertoires in COVID-19. In the study overall: Italy, Spain and the United States were the sources of the convalescent and acute COVID-19 samples. T cells, B-cell-depleted T cells, or PBMCs supplied cDNA or gDNA.

There are 11 residues in the CDR3. Germline lookup yields CDR1 DFQATT and CDR2 SNEGSKA (reference sequence). The V and J ends lost 5 bases and 14 bases, in that order; junction bases with no gene match: 10. Authors' analysis steps: The authors estimated nucleated cell counts from reference gene primer amplification. Clones were read by immunoSEQ multiplex PCR, and TCRdb kept only the in-frame ones, dropping some. V and J calls plus clone size are reproduced from that table; the DNA served to infer D and trimming. Among fewer than 15,000 clones listed, 90% were seen once. The V and J genes are TRBV20-1 and TRBJ2-5; 8 bases are shared with TRBD2. The material sequenced was peripheral blood. The clonotype comes from a human donor with active COVID-19. The donor label of this sample is uncertain. The DNA for the CDR3 is TGCAGTGCTCAGCGGTCGGGGGGGGCTTACTTC. This translates into CSAQRSGGAYF.